This TCR beta chain was profiled in a study of beta chain features in type 1 diabetes. This clone has a handful of counts. Antigen: not known. The germline V gene encodes CDR1 SGDLS and CDR2 YYNGEE. CDR3 size: 14 residues. The junction had 5 bases not matched to a gene; V was cut back by 4 bases and J by 5 bases. Study-level points and caveats: Type 1 diabetes patients had VDJ junctions that carried fewer insertions and more deletions. All four CD4+ subsets of Type 1 diabetes patients contained TCRB CDR3s that were moderately but significantly shorter. No resolution was reached here on whether HLA type influences TCRB rearrangement.

Every bit of the isolated RNA underwent reverse transcription, so sequencing read expressed TCRB transcripts. Method: immunoSEQ multiplex PCR; TCRdb's copy keeps in-frame clones and lacks some. The sample contains 240,000 or so clones, over 20% of which appear only once. CD45RO/CCR7/CD25/CD127/CD95/CD27 sorting isolated CD4+ naive, central memory, regulatory and stem cell-like memory cells. The clonotype comes from a woman between 40 and 55 years old with type 1 diabetes. Sequencing used naive CD4+ T cells from blood. The rearrangement joins TRBV9 to TRBJ2-7; 11 nucleotides align to TRBD2. CDR3 region: CASSPRLAGNEQYF. The CDR3 DNA is TGTGCCAGCAGCCCCAGACTAGCGGGGAACGAGCAGTACTTC.